This is a list of T cell receptor beta chains from one sample in a study of blood T cell repertoires in COVID-19. Assay used: immunoSEQ multiplex PCR; TCRdb lists only in-frame clones, some missing. The table records around 280,000 clones, 75% to 90% of them present only once. Source material: peripheral blood. Source of these receptors: a woman aged 25 to 39 who had recovered from COVID-19. The CDR3 runs from the conserved cysteine through the conserved F or W. A D gene is named only where the DNA matches it firmly. The size field is filled for only some rows; it gives once, few, many or a size class.

j_call | v_call | d_call | clone_size | cdr3_nt | cdr3_aa
TRBJ2-3 | TRBV28 | NA | NA | TGTGCCAGTTCCCGGCCGGGAGTGACAGATACGCAGTATTTT | CASSRPGVTDTQYF
TRBJ1-5 | TRBV6-2/TRBV6-3 | TRBD1 | NA | TGTGCCAGCAGTGACAGGGGGCCCGGGCCTAATCAGCCCCAGCATTTT | CASSDRGPGPNQPQHF
TRBJ1-2 | TRBV3-1/TRBV3-2 | NA | NA | TGTGCCAGCAGCCGAGCGAGGGAGGAGAACTATGGCTACACCTTC | CASSRAREENYGYTF
TRBJ2-7 | TRBV4-1 | NA | NA | TGCGCCAGCAGCCAAGTCGTGGCAGTCGCCTACGAGCAGTACTTC | CASSQVVAVAYEQYF
TRBJ1-5 | TRBV30 | NA | NA | TGTGCCTGGTCGACGGGTAATAGCAATCAGCCTCAGCATTTT | CAWSTGNSNQPQHF
TRBJ1-2 | TRBV3-1/TRBV3-2 | NA | NA | TGTGCCAGCAGCCAAGAATCCGGGTTCGGCTACACCTTC | CASSQESGFGYTF
TRBJ1-1 | TRBV14 | TRBD1 | NA | TGTGCCAGCAGCCATATGACAGGGTATCTGAACACTGAAGCTTTCTTT | CASSHMTGYLNTEAFF
TRBJ2-7 | TRBV18 | NA | NA | TGTGCCAGCTCACCCGATATTGGGACAACCTACGAGCAGTACTTC | CASSPDIGTTYEQYF
TRBJ1-2 | TRBV14 | NA | few | TGTGCCAGCAGCCAGGGGGCGAACTATGGCTACACCTTC | CASSQGANYGYTF
TRBJ1-2 | TRBV19 | TRBD1 | NA | TGTGCCAGTAGTGTCGGCGACAGGGTGGATGGCTACACCTTC | CASSVGDRVDGYTF
TRBJ1-5 | TRBV30 | NA | NA | TGTGCCTGGAGTCAGGGCAATCAGCCCCAGCATTTT | CAWSQGNQPQHF
TRBJ1-1 | TRBV2 | NA | NA | TGTGCCAGCAGTGAAAGACAGTCGAACACTGAAGCTTTCTTT | CASSERQSNTEAFF
TRBJ2-5 | TRBV6-5 | NA | NA | TGTGCCAGCAGTTACTCCTTCGGAGGAGAGACCCAGTACTTC | CASSYSFGGETQYF
TRBJ2-3 | TRBV10-1 | TRBD2 | NA | TGCGCCAGCAGTGAGCCGACGGCAAGCGGGAGGGCCTCAGATACGCAGTATTTT | CASSEPTASGRASDTQYF
TRBJ1-1 | TRBV5-1 | NA | NA | TGCGCCAGCAGCCCGGGGTTCCAAAACACTGAAGCTTTCTTT | CASSPGFQNTEAFF
TRBJ2-5 | TRBV1 | NA | NA | TGCACCAGCGTCCCGAGGGAGACCCAGTACTTC | CTSVPRETQYF
TRBJ2-1 | TRBV24-1 | NA | NA | TGTGCCACCAGTGATCCTAGCAAGTCCTACAATGAGCAGTTCTTC | CATSDPSKSYNEQFF
TRBJ1-2 | TRBV12-3/TRBV12-4 | NA | NA | TGTGCCAGCAGTTTGACAGTTTATGGCTACACCTTC | CASSLTVYGYTF
TRBJ2-1 | TRBV4-2 | NA | NA | TGTGCCAGCAGCCAAGATCGAGGGGGGGCCGGGAATGAGCAGTTCTTC | CASSQDRGGAGNEQFF
TRBJ1-6 | TRBV19 | TRBD1 | NA | TGTGCCAGTAGCCTCGACAGGGGGAGCCCCTATAATTCACCCCTCCACTTT | CASSLDRGSPYNSPLHF
TRBJ2-1 | TRBV6-2/TRBV6-3 | TRBD2 | NA | TGTGCCAGCAGCCCACTAGCGGGCCGGTCCTACAATGAGCAGTTCTTC | CASSPLAGRSYNEQFF
TRBJ1-6 | TRBV11-2 | NA | NA | TGTGCCAGCAGCTTAGATCGGACTTCTCCCCACTTT | CASSLDRTSPHF
TRBJ2-2 | TRBV10-3 | TRBD2 | NA | TGTGCCATCGGGGCGGGAGGTAACACCGGGGAGCTGTTTTTT | CAIGAGGNTGELFF
TRBJ2-7 | TRBV2 | NA | NA | TGTGCCAGCAGCCAAGACTTTTCCTACGAGCAGTACTTC | CASSQDFSYEQYF